The source of this T cell receptor beta chain is a study of metastatic and nonmetastatic thyroid tumors. On the study more broadly: Repertoires from blood and tumor or nodule tissue of malignant and benign thyroid patients were compared. Findings and limits, study-wide: It was reported that TCR beta diversity was significantly higher in malignant thyroid tumors than benign nodules, in blood and tumor.

The entire patient cohort was treatment-naive prior to thyroid surgery. In the authors' workflow: Researchers built a distant-metastasis classifier for papillary thyroid cancer that drew on CDR3 differences across clinicopathological groups. TCRdb redid the clone calls on the PCR reads using MiXCR. TCRdb's processing, not the authors', yielded these V and J calls. This sample has tens of thousands of clones, with approximately 11% found just once. This clone occurred many times. Its antigen is unknown. Germline CDR1 is MNHEY and CDR2 is SVGAGI. V was trimmed by 0 bases and J by 4 bases, leaving 10 bases between them. The CDR3 is 15 residues long.

The sequencing input was blood. The clonotype was recovered from a female donor with papillary thyroid cancer or a benign thyroid nodule (not recorded which). Some clones in this sample may be carry-over from other donors' samples. The chain carries TRBV6-5 and TRBJ1-3; D gene unclear. The DNA for the CDR3 is TGTGCCAGCAGTTACTCTTTAAGTGAAGGAAACACCATATATTTT. Translation gives CASSYSLSEGNTIYF.